This is a list of T cell receptor beta chains from one sample in a study of blood T cells in healthy people across ages. TCRdb re-called the 5' RACE reads with MiXCR, one entry per CDR3 protein. The profile covers around 1,500,000 distinct CDR3 sequences, with about 30% appearing a single time and over 7% taken by the ten largest. Input material: blood. The receptors here all came from a woman aged 25 to 39 in good health. Each CDR3 is given with its conserved first and last residue. D genes are given only for firm matches. Clone size is shown for a subset of rows, as once, few, many or a class of expanded clone.

cdr3_nt: TGTGCCAGCAGTTTCCCCGACAGGGGGAACCAGGATCCTGAAGCTTTCTTT; cdr3_aa: CASSFPDRGNQDPEAFF; d_call: TRBD1; v_call: TRBV12-3/TRBV12-4; j_call: TRBJ1-1; clone_size: few
cdr3_nt: TGTGCCAGCAGCCATCGACAGTATTCACCCCTCCACTTT; cdr3_aa: CASSHRQYSPLHF; d_call: NA; v_call: TRBV28; j_call: TRBJ1-6; clone_size: NA
cdr3_nt: TGTGCCACCGGGAAGGGAGAAGCAGATACGCAGTATTTT; cdr3_aa: CATGKGEADTQYF; d_call: NA; v_call: TRBV15; j_call: TRBJ2-3; clone_size: few
cdr3_nt: TGTGCCAGCTCACCAGGGGAATGGCAAGAGGAGACCCAGTACTTC; cdr3_aa: CASSPGEWQEETQYF; d_call: NA; v_call: TRBV18; j_call: TRBJ2-5; clone_size: few
cdr3_nt: TGTGCCAGCAGCTTAAACCCCCGAGAGACCCAGTACTTC; cdr3_aa: CASSLNPRETQYF; d_call: NA; v_call: TRBV7-3; j_call: TRBJ2-5; clone_size: many
cdr3_nt: TGCAGTGCGATCGGACTAGCGAGCTACGAGCAGTACTTC; cdr3_aa: CSAIGLASYEQYF; d_call: TRBD2; v_call: TRBV20-1; j_call: TRBJ2-7; clone_size: few
cdr3_nt: TGCAGTGCCAGGGATGGGGGGGATTCAGATGGCTACACCTTC; cdr3_aa: CSARDGGDSDGYTF; d_call: NA; v_call: TRBV20-1; j_call: TRBJ1-2; clone_size: few
cdr3_nt: TGTGCCAGCAGCTCTCAACGGCCCAATGAGCAGTTCTTC; cdr3_aa: CASSSQRPNEQFF; d_call: NA; v_call: TRBV11-1; j_call: TRBJ2-1; clone_size: NA
cdr3_nt: TGCAGTGCTAGAGGTTGGCCAGGGTCCCCCGAGCAGTACTTC; cdr3_aa: CSARGWPGSPEQYF; d_call: NA; v_call: TRBV20-1; j_call: TRBJ2-7; clone_size: many
cdr3_nt: TGTGCCAGCAGTCAACTCCGATTTAGGGACAGACACTACAATGAGCAGTTCTTC; cdr3_aa: CASSQLRFRDRHYNEQFF; d_call: TRBD1; v_call: TRBV27; j_call: TRBJ2-1; clone_size: NA
cdr3_nt: TGCAGTGCTAGAGATCAGAGCGTTAACACCGGGGAGCTGTTTTTT; cdr3_aa: CSARDQSVNTGELFF; d_call: NA; v_call: TRBV20-1; j_call: TRBJ2-2; clone_size: NA
cdr3_nt: TGTGCCATCGGATCGACACCGAACACTGAAGCTTTCTTT; cdr3_aa: CAIGSTPNTEAFF; d_call: NA; v_call: TRBV10-3; j_call: TRBJ1-1; clone_size: NA
cdr3_nt: TGTGCCAGCAGCTTGGGGGATTGGACAGGGAGGGGGAGCACTGAAGCTTTCTTT; cdr3_aa: CASSLGDWTGRGSTEAFF; d_call: TRBD1; v_call: TRBV7-8; j_call: TRBJ1-1; clone_size: NA
cdr3_nt: TGCGCCGGCCTACCTACAGGGGAGGGAGGCTACACCTTC; cdr3_aa: CAGLPTGEGGYTF; d_call: TRBD1; v_call: TRBV4-3; j_call: TRBJ1-2; clone_size: NA
cdr3_nt: TGTGCCAGCTCACCAAACTCCGAGCAGTACTTC; cdr3_aa: CASSPNSEQYF; d_call: NA; v_call: TRBV18; j_call: TRBJ2-7; clone_size: NA
cdr3_nt: TGTGCCAGCAGTTACTCTGGGACTATAGAGACCCAGTACTTC; cdr3_aa: CASSYSGTIETQYF; d_call: TRBD2; v_call: TRBV6-5; j_call: TRBJ2-5; clone_size: many
cdr3_nt: TGCAGTGCTAAAGCATCCCTAGCGGGAGGAGGGACCCAGTACTTC; cdr3_aa: CSAKASLAGGGTQYF; d_call: TRBD2; v_call: TRBV20-1; j_call: TRBJ2-5; clone_size: NA
cdr3_nt: TGTGCCAGCAGTTTATGGTACAATGAGCAGTTCTTC; cdr3_aa: CASSLWYNEQFF; d_call: NA; v_call: TRBV12-3/TRBV12-4; j_call: TRBJ2-1; clone_size: NA
cdr3_nt: TGCGCCAGCAGCCCCTTTGGGGGGCCTACGCAGTTCTTC; cdr3_aa: CASSPFGGPTQFF; d_call: NA; v_call: TRBV5-1; j_call: TRBJ2-1; clone_size: NA
cdr3_nt: TGTGCCAGCAGATCAGGGACAGGGATAAACCACGAGCAGTACTTC; cdr3_aa: CASRSGTGINHEQYF; d_call: TRBD1; v_call: TRBV27; j_call: TRBJ2-7; clone_size: few
cdr3_nt: TGTGCCAGCAGCTTCCGTACGGACGGTCGAAGCGAAAAACTGTTTTTT; cdr3_aa: CASSFRTDGRSEKLFF; d_call: NA; v_call: TRBV13; j_call: TRBJ1-4; clone_size: few
cdr3_nt: TGTGCCACCAGTGGCAGGGTCGGTACAGATACGCAGTATTTT; cdr3_aa: CATSGRVGTDTQYF; d_call: NA; v_call: TRBV15; j_call: TRBJ2-3; clone_size: NA
cdr3_nt: TGCAGTGCTAGAGCGGCCAATCAGGGGGCAGATACGCAGTATTTT; cdr3_aa: CSARAANQGADTQYF; d_call: TRBD1; v_call: TRBV20-1; j_call: TRBJ2-3; clone_size: NA
cdr3_nt: TGTACCAGCAGCTTCTGGGGGGCCACTAACTATGGCTACACCTTC; cdr3_aa: CTSSFWGATNYGYTF; d_call: NA; v_call: TRBV5-6; j_call: TRBJ1-2; clone_size: once
cdr3_nt: TGTGCCAGCAGCCGGGGCCCTACCGGCACAGATACGCAGTATTTT; cdr3_aa: CASSRGPTGTDTQYF; d_call: NA; v_call: TRBV28; j_call: TRBJ2-3; clone_size: NA
cdr3_nt: TGCAGCGTCCGGGACAGTAATGAAAAACTGTTTTTT; cdr3_aa: CSVRDSNEKLFF; d_call: TRBD1; v_call: TRBV29-1; j_call: TRBJ1-4; clone_size: NA
cdr3_nt: TGCGCCAGCAGCTTGGTTTCGGGACACCTTCCTTACGAGCAGTACTTC; cdr3_aa: CASSLVSGHLPYEQYF; d_call: NA; v_call: TRBV5-1; j_call: TRBJ2-7; clone_size: few
cdr3_nt: TGTGCCAGCAGCCTCCGACAGGTGCCCGAAGCTTTCTTT; cdr3_aa: CASSLRQVPEAFF; d_call: NA; v_call: TRBV7-2; j_call: TRBJ1-1; clone_size: NA
cdr3_nt: TGCAGCGCCCAGAACACTGAAGCTTTCTTT; cdr3_aa: CSAQNTEAFF; d_call: NA; v_call: TRBV29-1; j_call: TRBJ1-1; clone_size: NA
cdr3_nt: TGTGCCAGCAGTGACAGCGGACGGTTCCAAGAGACCCAGTACTTC; cdr3_aa: CASSDSGRFQETQYF; d_call: NA; v_call: TRBV25-1; j_call: TRBJ2-5; clone_size: NA
cdr3_nt: TGCAGCGTTTTGGGGGACAGGCCGGAGGATACGCAGTATTTT; cdr3_aa: CSVLGDRPEDTQYF; d_call: TRBD1; v_call: TRBV29-1; j_call: TRBJ2-3; clone_size: few
cdr3_nt: TGCAGCGTTCGGGCAGGGGACGAAAAACTGTTTTTT; cdr3_aa: CSVRAGDEKLFF; d_call: NA; v_call: TRBV29-1; j_call: TRBJ1-4; clone_size: few
cdr3_nt: TGCGCCAGCAGCCGGGACAGGGATTCACCCCTCCACTTT; cdr3_aa: CASSRDRDSPLHF; d_call: TRBD1; v_call: TRBV5-1; j_call: TRBJ1-6; clone_size: NA
cdr3_nt: TGTGCCAGCAGTAAACAGGGTTGGGGCAATCAGCCCCAGCATTTT; cdr3_aa: CASSKQGWGNQPQHF; d_call: NA; v_call: TRBV6-5; j_call: TRBJ1-5; clone_size: few
cdr3_nt: TGCAGTACTATTAGCGGGAGTTCCGATACGCAGTATTTT; cdr3_aa: CSTISGSSDTQYF; d_call: TRBD2; v_call: TRBV20-1; j_call: TRBJ2-3; clone_size: NA
cdr3_nt: TGTGCCAGCAGCCCGGACTTACAGGGGTACACTGAAGCTTTCTTT; cdr3_aa: CASSPDLQGYTEAFF; d_call: TRBD1; v_call: TRBV5-1; j_call: TRBJ1-1; clone_size: NA
cdr3_nt: TGTGCCAGCAGCTCCTTCCGTTCTGGATCCTACGAGCAGTACTTC; cdr3_aa: CASSSFRSGSYEQYF; d_call: NA; v_call: TRBV7-2; j_call: TRBJ2-7; clone_size: NA
cdr3_nt: TGCGCCAGCAGTGAGCCGGGGGCCCAAGAGACCCAGTACTTC; cdr3_aa: CASSEPGAQETQYF; d_call: NA; v_call: TRBV10-2; j_call: TRBJ2-5; clone_size: few
cdr3_nt: TGTGCCAGCAGCTTAGCGCTGAAGGGAGCAACTAATGAAAAACTGTTTTTT; cdr3_aa: CASSLALKGATNEKLFF; d_call: NA; v_call: TRBV7-9; j_call: TRBJ1-4; clone_size: NA
cdr3_nt: TGTGCCCGCAGATGGGCCTCGAACCCCACGCAGTACTTC; cdr3_aa: CARRWASNPTQYF; d_call: NA; v_call: TRBV12-3/TRBV12-4; j_call: TRBJ2-5; clone_size: NA
cdr3_nt: TGTGCCAGCAGTCGTCTGGGGGGGGCGGCGGGCTACGAGCAGTACTTC; cdr3_aa: CASSRLGGAAGYEQYF; d_call: NA; v_call: TRBV28; j_call: TRBJ2-7; clone_size: NA
cdr3_nt: TGCGCCAGCGCCGGGACTGGGAGTTCCGGGGAGCTGTTTTTT; cdr3_aa: CASAGTGSSGELFF; d_call: NA; v_call: TRBV5-1; j_call: TRBJ2-2; clone_size: NA
cdr3_nt: TGTGCCAGCAGCTTACGGTCTGGGGTAGCCCCCTACGAGCAGTACTTC; cdr3_aa: CASSLRSGVAPYEQYF; d_call: NA; v_call: TRBV11-2; j_call: TRBJ2-7; clone_size: NA
cdr3_nt: TGTGCCAGCAGCCTAACCGCGGGACAGACGGACACCGGGGAGCTGTTTTTT; cdr3_aa: CASSLTAGQTDTGELFF; d_call: NA; v_call: TRBV9; j_call: TRBJ2-2; clone_size: NA
cdr3_nt: TGTGCCACCAGCAGAGATAAAGGGACTGTATATGAGACCCAGTACTTC; cdr3_aa: CATSRDKGTVYETQYF; d_call: NA; v_call: TRBV15; j_call: TRBJ2-5; clone_size: NA
cdr3_nt: TGTGCCAGCTCACCAGAAGTAGGGGGAAATTCACCCCTCCACTTT; cdr3_aa: CASSPEVGGNSPLHF; d_call: NA; v_call: TRBV18; j_call: TRBJ1-6; clone_size: NA